A single T cell receptor beta chain is shown here with its context. Only Caucasian adults living in Nashville, Tennessee made up the donor group. V lost 4 bases and J lost 9; bases outside the gene matches: 1. Germline loops: CDR1 SGHDT, CDR2 YYEEEE. This CDR3 is 13 amino acids long. The protocol was immunoSEQ multiplex PCR, while the TCRdb copy is restricted to in-frame clones and leaves out a portion. The sample lists some 200,000 clones, 90% to 95% occurring once. The data originate from a study of shared clonotypes between healthy human individuals. The rearrangement joins TRBV5-6 to TRBJ1-6, with 10 bases matching TRBD1. This TCR came from a woman aged 30 to 39 in good health. The sample was naive CD4+ T cells sorted from blood. Subset indicated: CD45RA+ positively selected. CDR3 amino acids: CASSRDRGSPLHF. The CDR3, as DNA: TGTGCCAGCAGCCGGGACAGGGGTTCACCCCTCCACTTT. Drawing the rest from reference TRBV5-6 and TRBJ1-6, the complete variable domain is DAGVTQSPTHLIKTRGQQVTLRCSPKSGHDTVSWYQQALGQGPQFIFQYYEEEERQRGNFPDRFSGHQFPNYSSELNVNALLLGDSALYLCASSRDRGSPLHFGNGTRLTVT.